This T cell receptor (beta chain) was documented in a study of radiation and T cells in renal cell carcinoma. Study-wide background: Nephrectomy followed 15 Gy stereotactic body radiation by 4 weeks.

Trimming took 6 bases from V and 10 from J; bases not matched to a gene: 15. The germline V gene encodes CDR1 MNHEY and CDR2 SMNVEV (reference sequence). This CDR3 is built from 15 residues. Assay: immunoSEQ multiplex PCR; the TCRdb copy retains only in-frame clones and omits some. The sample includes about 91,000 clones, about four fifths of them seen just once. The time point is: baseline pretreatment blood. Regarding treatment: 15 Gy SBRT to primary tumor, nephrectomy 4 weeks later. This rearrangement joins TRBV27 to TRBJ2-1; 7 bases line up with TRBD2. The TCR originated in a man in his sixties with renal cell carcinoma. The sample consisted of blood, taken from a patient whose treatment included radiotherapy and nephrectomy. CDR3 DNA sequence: TGTGCCAGCAGCCATCCGGGACTATCCGTCGGCGAGCAGTTCTTC. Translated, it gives CASSHPGLSVGEQFF.